These T cell receptor beta chains were read from a single sample in a study of graft-versus-host responses after intestinal transplantation. The method was immunoSEQ multiplex PCR; TCRdb's version includes in-frame clones alone and lacks a portion of them. This sample has 95,000 to 150,000 clones; 80% to 95% occur once, and the top ten carry approximately 0.11%. No antigen has been identified for these receptors. The sample here was unstimulated CD4+ T cells sorted from spleen or lymph node cells, taken before intestinal transplant. These receptors were taken from a human donor who received an intestinal transplant. The conserved cysteine and the conserved F or W are not part of the CDR3 here.

V gene: TRBV25-1
CDR3 protein: ASSDYTNYGYT

V gene: TRBV18
CDR3 protein: ASSPPGTAYEQY

V gene: TRBV6-5
CDR3 protein: ASSYRLRGEAF

V gene: TRBV7-2
CDR3 protein: ASSFRTGRTDTQY

V gene: TRBV29-1
CDR3 protein: SVTGTGSYEQY

V gene: TRBV10-2
CDR3 protein: ASSENGGGTYEQY

V gene: TRBV6-5
CDR3 protein: ASRSNPAVNEQF

V gene: TRBV6-1
CDR3 protein: ASSGDRVSREQY

V gene: TRBV7-3
CDR3 protein: ASSPLAGGPYNEQF

V gene: TRBV25-1
CDR3 protein: ASSESVPGPENYEQY

V gene: TRBV10-1
CDR3 protein: ASSEGQMNTEAF

V gene: TRBV10-2
CDR3 protein: ASIGVEGTQNYEQY

V gene: TRBV9
CDR3 protein: ASSIGSGNTIY

V gene: TRBV6-5
CDR3 protein: ASSSRLLGSNQPQH

V gene: TRBV6-1
CDR3 protein: ASRRQGATGYT

V gene: TRBV7-3
CDR3 protein: ASSPTGGRQGYT

V gene: TRBV19
CDR3 protein: ASSRSRVAGYT

V gene: TRBV20-1
CDR3 protein: SASTGGEQY

V gene: TRBV28
CDR3 protein: ASTGASGREETQY

V gene: TRBV11-3
CDR3 protein: ASSPQLGQAAT

V gene: TRBV5-4
CDR3 protein: ASSLRGVTDTQY

V gene: TRBV6-1
CDR3 protein: ASSLQGANGELF

V gene: TRBV14
CDR3 protein: ASSRQTGSEAF

V gene: TRBV5-1
CDR3 protein: ASSYGESTDTQY

V gene: TRBV7-5
CDR3 protein: ARSLLSRGHGYT

V gene: TRBV6-1
CDR3 protein: ASSVPTVYNEQF

V gene: TRBV7-9
CDR3 protein: ASSFSGQGVETQY

V gene: TRBV29-1
CDR3 protein: SAQTPPGGRQNYGYT

V gene: TRBV6-5
CDR3 protein: ASSSLGGSPGEQY

V gene: TRBV5-1
CDR3 protein: ASSVLPGPYYEQY

V gene: TRBV5-1
CDR3 protein: ASSLVSNEQF

V gene: TRBV7-9
CDR3 protein: ASSSDRGGSYEQY

V gene: TRBV7-3
CDR3 protein: ASSLTPGLGGLF

V gene: TRBV28
CDR3 protein: ASRRTGTGNYEQY

V gene: TRBV28
CDR3 protein: ASSFPRDTRYQPQH

V gene: TRBV29-1
CDR3 protein: SVKTSAHYEQY

V gene: TRBV9
CDR3 protein: ASSVPSGGGTGELF

V gene: TRBV9
CDR3 protein: ASSVDGQGIVGYT

V gene: TRBV10-2
CDR3 protein: ASSETTGTDRGGQY

V gene: TRBV2
CDR3 protein: ASSVGMTKLYEQY

V gene: TRBV5-4
CDR3 protein: ASSLASVRPAHYGYT

V gene: TRBV18
CDR3 protein: ASSSDGNTEAF

V gene: TRBV19
CDR3 protein: ASSITGSPYEQY

V gene: TRBV19
CDR3 protein: ASSLQGWRGDTQY

V gene: TRBV27
CDR3 protein: ASRPAVGKQETQY

V gene: TRBV5-1
CDR3 protein: ASSLGSVASTDTQY

V gene: TRBV30
CDR3 protein: AWGTGAGQSQH

V gene: TRBV5-8
CDR3 protein: ASSLFRGATEAF

V gene: TRBV5-6
CDR3 protein: ASSLAAGGETQY

V gene: TRBV28
CDR3 protein: ASSPGTPNTEAF

V gene: TRBV5-4
CDR3 protein: ASSGLAGYEQF

V gene: TRBV5-6
CDR3 protein: ASSLHGYYEQY

V gene: TRBV5-1
CDR3 protein: ASSSGQGAEKLF

V gene: TRBV30
CDR3 protein: AWGRQSNTEAF

V gene: TRBV19
CDR3 protein: ATSLGAEQF

V gene: TRBV18
CDR3 protein: ASSPPGATNEKLF

V gene: TRBV6-5
CDR3 protein: ASRLAGGNEQF

V gene: TRBV27
CDR3 protein: ASSTGQGAGNTIY

V gene: TRBV30
CDR3 protein: AWIAPGVYNEQF